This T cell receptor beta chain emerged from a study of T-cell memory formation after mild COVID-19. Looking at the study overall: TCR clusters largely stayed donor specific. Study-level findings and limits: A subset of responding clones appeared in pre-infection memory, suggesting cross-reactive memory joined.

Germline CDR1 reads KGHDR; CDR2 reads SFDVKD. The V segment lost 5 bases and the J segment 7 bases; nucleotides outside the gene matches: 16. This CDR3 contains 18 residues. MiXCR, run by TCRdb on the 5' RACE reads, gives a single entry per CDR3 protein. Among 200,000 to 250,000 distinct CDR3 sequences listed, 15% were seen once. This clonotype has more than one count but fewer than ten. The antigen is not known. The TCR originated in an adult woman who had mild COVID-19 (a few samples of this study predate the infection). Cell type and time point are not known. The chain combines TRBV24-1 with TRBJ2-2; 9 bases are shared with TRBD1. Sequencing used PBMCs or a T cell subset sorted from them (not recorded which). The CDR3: CATSAMTGQGGNDGELFF. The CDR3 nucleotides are TGTGCCACCAGTGCCATGACGGGACAGGGAGGCAACGACGGGGAGCTGTTTTTT.